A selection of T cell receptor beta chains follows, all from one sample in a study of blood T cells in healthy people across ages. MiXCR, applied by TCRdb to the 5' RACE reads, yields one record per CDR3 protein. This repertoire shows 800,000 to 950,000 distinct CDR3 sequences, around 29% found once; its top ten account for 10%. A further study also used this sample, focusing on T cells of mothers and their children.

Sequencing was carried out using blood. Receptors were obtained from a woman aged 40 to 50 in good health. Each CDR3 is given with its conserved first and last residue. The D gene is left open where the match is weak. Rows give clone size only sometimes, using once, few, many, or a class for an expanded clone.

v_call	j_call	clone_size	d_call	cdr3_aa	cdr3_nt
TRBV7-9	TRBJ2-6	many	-	CASSFGGISGANVLTF	TGTGCCAGCAGCTTTGGAGGTATCTCTGGGGCCAACGTCCTGACTTTC
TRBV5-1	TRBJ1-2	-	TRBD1	CASSLAESGGHGYTF	TGCGCCAGCAGTCTAGCAGAATCAGGGGGGCATGGCTACACCTTC
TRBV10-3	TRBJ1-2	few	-	CAISLDSYGYTF	TGTGCCATCAGTTTGGACAGCTATGGCTACACCTTC
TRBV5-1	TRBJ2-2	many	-	CASSRDIANTGELFF	TGCGCCAGCAGCCGGGACATTGCGAACACCGGGGAGCTGTTTTTT
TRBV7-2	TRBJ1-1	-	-	CASSLTGLGVANTEAFF	TGTGCCAGCAGCTTAACAGGTTTGGGGGTGGCGAACACTGAAGCTTTCTTT
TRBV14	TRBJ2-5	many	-	CASSPDMGETQYF	TGTGCCAGCAGCCCTGACATGGGGGAGACCCAGTACTTC
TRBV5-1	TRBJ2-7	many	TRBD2	CASSFTPSGGATYEQYF	TGCGCCAGCAGCTTTACGCCTAGCGGGGGGGCCACCTACGAGCAGTACTTC
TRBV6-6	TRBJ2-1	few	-	CASNGDYNEQFF	TGTGCCAGCAACGGAGATTACAATGAGCAGTTCTTC
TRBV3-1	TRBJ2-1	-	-	CASSQASRAGEQFF	TGTGCCAGCAGCCAAGCGTCCAGGGCGGGCGAGCAGTTCTTC
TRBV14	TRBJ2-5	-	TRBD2	CASSQDAGRAETQYF	TGTGCCAGCAGCCAAGACGCAGGGAGGGCGGAGACCCAGTACTTC
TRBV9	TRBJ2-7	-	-	CASSVEGGHNEQYF	TGTGCCAGCAGCGTCGAGGGGGGGCACAATGAGCAGTACTTC
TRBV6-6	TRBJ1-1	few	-	CASRRGRENTEAFF	TGTGCCAGCAGGCGGGGACGGGAAAACACTGAAGCTTTCTTT
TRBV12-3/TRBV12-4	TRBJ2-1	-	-	CASSSGWSTYNEQFF	TGTGCCAGCAGTAGCGGGTGGAGCACCTACAATGAGCAGTTCTTC
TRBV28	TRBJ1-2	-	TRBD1	CTSSFRDRAYGYTF	TGTACCAGCAGTTTCCGGGACAGGGCCTATGGCTACACCTTC
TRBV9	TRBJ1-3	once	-	CASSGRAGSGNTIYF	TGTGCCAGCAGCGGACGAGCGGGGTCTGGAAACACCATATATTTT
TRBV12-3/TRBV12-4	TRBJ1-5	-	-	CASNGVAQPQHF	TGTGCCAGCAATGGGGTGGCTCAGCCCCAGCATTTT
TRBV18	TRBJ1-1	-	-	CASSPPQGWGDTEAFF	TGTGCCAGCTCACCACCGCAGGGCTGGGGGGACACTGAAGCTTTCTTT
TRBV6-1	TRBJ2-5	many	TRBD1	CASSEYKRQGQYF	TGTGCCAGCAGTGAGTACAAGAGACAGGGCCAGTACTTC
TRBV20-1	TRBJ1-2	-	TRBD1	CSARPGQGARYGYTF	TGCAGTGCTAGGCCGGGACAGGGGGCGCGGTATGGCTACACCTTC
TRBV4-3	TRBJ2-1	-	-	CASSQDSLAGALSSYNEQFF	TGCGCCAGCAGCCAAGATTCGCTAGCCGGGGCTCTCAGCTCCTACAATGAGCAGTTCTTC
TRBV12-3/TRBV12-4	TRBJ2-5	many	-	CASRDGQETQYF	TGTGCCAGCAGGGACGGCCAAGAGACCCAGTACTTC
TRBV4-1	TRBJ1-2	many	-	CASSPDGIGFSGYTF	TGCGCCAGCAGCCCGGATGGTATAGGGTTCAGCGGCTACACCTTC
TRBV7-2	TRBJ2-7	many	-	CASSLGAGTKGEQYF	TGTGCCAGCAGCTTAGGGGCCGGGACAAAAGGCGAGCAGTACTTC
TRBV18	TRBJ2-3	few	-	CASSIRESDTQYF	TGTGCCAGCTCAATAAGGGAATCAGATACGCAGTATTTT
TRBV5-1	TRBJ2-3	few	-	CASNSGGHTDTQYF	TGCGCCAGCAACAGTGGGGGGCATACAGATACGCAGTATTTT
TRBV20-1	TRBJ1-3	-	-	CSARGLGTGNTIYF	TGCAGTGCTAGAGGGTTAGGGACTGGAAACACCATATATTTT
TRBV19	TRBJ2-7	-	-	CASSMAPRGNWEQYF	TGTGCCAGTAGTATGGCGCCCCGGGGCAATTGGGAGCAGTACTTC
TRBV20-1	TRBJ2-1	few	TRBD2	CSARGLGLAAYNEQFF	TGCAGTGCTAGAGGTCTCGGACTAGCGGCGTACAATGAGCAGTTCTTC
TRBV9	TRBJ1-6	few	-	CASSVADILDNNSPLHF	TGTGCCAGCAGCGTAGCTGACATATTGGACAATAATTCACCCCTCCACTTT
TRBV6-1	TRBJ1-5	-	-	CASRRQDLSQPQHF	TGTGCCAGCAGGCGACAGGACTTAAGTCAGCCCCAGCATTTT
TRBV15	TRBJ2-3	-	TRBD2	CATSGIAGLTDTQYF	TGTGCCACCAGCGGCATAGCGGGCCTCACAGATACGCAGTATTTT
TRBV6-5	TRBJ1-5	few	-	CASSYGGLQPQHF	TGTGCCAGCAGTTACGGGGGCCTTCAGCCCCAGCATTTT
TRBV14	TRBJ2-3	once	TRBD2	CASSQGNSGGANTQYF	TGTGCCAGCAGCCAAGGAAATAGCGGGGGGGCTAATACGCAGTATTTT
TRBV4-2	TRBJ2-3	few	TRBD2	CASSQVVAGGTDTQYF	TGTGCCAGCAGCCAAGTCGTCGCGGGGGGGACAGATACGCAGTATTTT
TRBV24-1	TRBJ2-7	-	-	CATSGGFEQYF	TGTGCCACCAGTGGTGGCTTCGAGCAGTACTTC
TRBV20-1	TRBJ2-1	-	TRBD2	CSAPTSVSSYNEQFF	TGCAGTGCTCCGACTAGCGTTAGCTCCTACAATGAGCAGTTCTTC
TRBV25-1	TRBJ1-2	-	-	CASSGNGNYGYTF	TGTGCCAGCAGTGGGAACGGGAACTATGGCTACACCTTC
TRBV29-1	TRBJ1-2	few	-	CSVGSVGGRNYGYTF	TGCAGCGTTGGCTCTGTGGGGGGGCGTAACTATGGCTACACCTTC
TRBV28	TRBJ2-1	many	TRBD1	CASRTGGAQWEFF	TGTGCCAGCAGGACAGGGGGTGCCCAATGGGAGTTCTTC
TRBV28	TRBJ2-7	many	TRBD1	CASSEGTGRSYEQYF	TGTGCCAGCAGCGAGGGGACAGGGAGGTCCTACGAGCAGTACTTC
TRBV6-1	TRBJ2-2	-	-	CASSEESGELFF	TGTGCCAGCAGTGAAGAATCCGGGGAGCTGTTTTTT
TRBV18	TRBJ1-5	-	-	CASSPFRDTDQPQHF	TGTGCCAGCTCACCGTTTCGGGACACCGATCAGCCCCAGCATTTT
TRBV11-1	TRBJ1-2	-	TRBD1	CASSLAGTGGDYGYTF	TGTGCCAGCAGCTTAGCTGGGACAGGGGGAGACTATGGCTACACCTTC
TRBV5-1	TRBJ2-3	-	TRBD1	CTSSSGVARGLVDTQYF	TGCACCAGCAGCTCTGGAGTAGCGAGGGGGCTGGTAGATACGCAGTATTTT
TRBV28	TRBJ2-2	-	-	CASSLGGAGELFF	TGTGCCAGCAGTTTAGGGGGTGCCGGGGAGCTGTTTTTT
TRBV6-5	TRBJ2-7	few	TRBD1	CASRRQGEAPYF	TGTGCCAGCAGACGACAGGGAGAGGCTCCGTACTTC
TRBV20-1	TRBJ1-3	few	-	CSAREAGQYSGNTIYF	TGCAGTGCTAGAGAGGCGGGGCAGTACTCTGGAAACACCATATATTTT
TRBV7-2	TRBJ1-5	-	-	CASSLVLGQGNQPQHF	TGTGCCAGCAGCTTAGTGTTGGGCCAGGGCAATCAGCCCCAGCATTTT
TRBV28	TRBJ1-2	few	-	CASLQRGHYGYTF	TGTGCCAGCCTTCAGAGAGGGCACTATGGCTACACCTTC
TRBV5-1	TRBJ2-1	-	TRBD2	CASAGEHRGYNEQFF	TGCGCCAGCGCGGGGGAGCACCGAGGGTACAATGAGCAGTTCTTC
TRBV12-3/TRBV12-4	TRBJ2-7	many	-	CASSLGGWQYF	TGTGCCAGCAGTTTAGGGGGTTGGCAGTACTTC
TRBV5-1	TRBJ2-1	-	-	CASSLAGRSGISYNEQFF	TGCGCCAGCAGCTTGGCCGGCCGCAGCGGCATCTCCTACAATGAGCAGTTCTTC
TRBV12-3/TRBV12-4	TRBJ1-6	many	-	CASSDRNSPLHF	TGTGCCAGCAGTGACAGAAATTCACCCCTCCACTTT